This T cell receptor (beta chain) was sequenced during a study of technical replicates of blood from a few donors. Sequenced by immunoSEQ multiplex PCR; TCRdb stores in-frame clones only, minus some. The sample consists of more than 80,000 clones, more than 90% of them appearing once. The ends were cut back, 5 bases at V and 0 bases at J, with 12 bases in the middle. Per germline, CDR1 SGHRS and CDR2 YFSETQ. There are 16 residues in the CDR3. The genes are TRBV5-1 and TRBJ1-6, with a weak D call TRBD1 (6 bases). Sequenced input: T cells isolated from PBMCs. This sequence was found in a human donor in good health. Here the CDR3 reads CASRSTGSSYNSPLHF. DNA for the CDR3: TGCGCCAGCAGGTCAACAGGGAGCTCCTATAATTCACCCCTCCACTTT.